This T cell receptor beta chain was found in a study of shared clonotypes between healthy human individuals. Study-level information: A donor's plate count was three for CD4 naive and three for CD4 memory; CD8 naive had two and CD8 memory one. Study-level results: The small donor group covered limited genetic and exposure diversity.

Of note for this clone: Its matching antigen is unknown.

Each cell subset's genomic DNA was divided evenly among several immunoSEQ plates. Clones were read by immunoSEQ multiplex PCR, and TCRdb kept only the in-frame ones, dropping some. The sample yields about 1 million clones, around four fifths seen once. Germline V lookup: CDR1 SEHNR, CDR2 FQNEAQ (reference sequence). V was pared by 2 bases and J by 6 bases, with 13 bases between. The CDR3 extends over 14 amino acids. The source of this sequence is a man aged 18 to 30 in good health. Sequencing was carried out using memory CD4+ T cells sorted from blood. Subset here: CD45RA-negative fraction. The V gene is TRBV7-9, the J gene TRBJ1-1; TRBD1 is a possible D gene (5 bases). The CDR3 loop reads CASSLTREGSEAFF. CDR3 bases: TGTGCCAGCAGCTTAACCAGGGAGGGGTCTGAAGCTTTCTTT.